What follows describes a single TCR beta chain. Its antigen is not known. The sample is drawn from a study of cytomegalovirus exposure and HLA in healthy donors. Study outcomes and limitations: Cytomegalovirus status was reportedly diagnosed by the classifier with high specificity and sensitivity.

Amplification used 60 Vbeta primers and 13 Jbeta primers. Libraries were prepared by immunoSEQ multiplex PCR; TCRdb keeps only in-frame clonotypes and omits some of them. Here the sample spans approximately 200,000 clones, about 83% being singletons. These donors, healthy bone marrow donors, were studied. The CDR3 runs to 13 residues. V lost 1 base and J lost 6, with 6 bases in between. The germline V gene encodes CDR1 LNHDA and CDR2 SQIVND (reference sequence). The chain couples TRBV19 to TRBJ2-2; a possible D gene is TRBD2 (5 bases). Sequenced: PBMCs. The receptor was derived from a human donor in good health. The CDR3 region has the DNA TGTGCCAGTAGTATAGGCGGGTCCGGGGAGCTGTTTTTT. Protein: CASSIGGSGELFF.